These 6 T cell receptor beta chains were sequenced from one sample in a study of blood T cells in healthy people across ages. A second 7 to 11 cycle PCR used barcoded and J-beta primers. TCRdb itself ran the 5' RACE reads through MiXCR, one entry per CDR3 protein. The sample holds 700,000 to 800,000 distinct CDR3 sequences; roughly 47% are singletons and the top ten take more than 20%. Sequenced input: blood. Receptors were obtained from a woman aged 55-70 years in good health.

With regard to this clonotype: This may stem from a read error, because a much larger clone lies one nucleotide away. The chain couples TRBV29-1 to TRBJ2-7; D tentatively fits TRBD1 or TRBD2 (5 bases each). The CDR3 contains 13 residues. Germline V gives CDR1 SQVTM, CDR2 ANQGSEA. Trimming cost V 5 bases and J 2 bases, with 13 bases left between them. CDR3: CSVYGANPYEQYF. The CDR3 DNA follows: TGCAGCGTTTACGGGGCAAACCCCTACGAGCAGTACTTC.

Regarding this clonotype: Given a much more abundant clone one base away, this may be a read error. This chain joins TRBV14 and TRBJ2-7; no clear D gene. In germline, CDR1 is SGHDN, CDR2 FVKESK. The CDR3 totals 12 residues. Trimming removed 4 bases at V and 7 bases at J, with 11 bases between. This chain's CDR3 is CASSPHNYEQYF. In DNA, the CDR3 is TGTGCCAGCAGCCCCCATAACTATGAGCAGTACTTC.

The V and J genes are TRBV20-1 and TRBJ1-3; TRBD1 might be the D (5 bases). The CDR3 sequence is 15 residues long. V lost 1 base and J 0 bases, leaving 10 bases between the germline ends. The V gene's germline CDR1 is DFQATT and CDR2 SNEGSKA (reference sequence). CDR3 nucleotide sequence: TGCAGTGCTAGAGGGGACGGGACCTCTGGAAACACCATATATTTT. It is translated as CSARGDGTSGNTIYF.

As for this clonotype: A read error may explain this, as a much larger clone is one base away. The chain links TRBV4-3 to TRBJ2-7, with 14 bases that match TRBD2. The V gene's germline CDR1 is LGHNA and CDR2 YSLEER. Trimming removed 4 bases from V and 5 bases from J; junction bases left unmatched: 7. The CDR3 extends over 16 amino acids. The CDR3: CASSPSGLAGAHEQYF. The CDR3 DNA follows: TGCGCCAGCAGCCCATCGGGACTAGCGGGAGCCCACGAGCAGTACTTC.

V gene TRBV7-2 combines with J gene TRBJ2-5; 15 bases fit TRBD2. With V trimmed by 0 bases and J by 4 bases, 9 bases remained unmatched. Germline lookup yields CDR1 SGHTA and CDR2 FQGNSA. This CDR3 comprises 19 residues. CDR3 protein: CASSLANWGLAGGRETQYF. The CDR3 nucleotides are TGTGCCAGCAGCTTAGCGAATTGGGGACTAGCGGGAGGTAGAGAGACCCAGTACTTC.

This clonotype appeared a few times. The rearrangement uses TRBV9 and TRBJ2-3; 7 bases map to TRBD2. Germline V CDR1 and CDR2: SGDLS, YYNGEE. This CDR3 has 16 amino acids. The junction had 12 bases not matched to a gene; V was cut back by 4 bases and J by 4 bases. The DNA for the CDR3 is TGTGCCAGCAGCCAATTGGAGGGCGGGAGTGCAGATACGCAGTATTTT. Translated: CASSQLEGGSADTQYF.